This TCR beta chain is from a study of graft-versus-host responses after intestinal transplantation. On the study more broadly: Uniformly, recipients were administered anti-thymocyte globulin induction with subsequent tacrolimus and steroids for 2 to 3 years.

General study results and limits: Early post-transplant HvG declines showed an association with peak circulating GvH clone levels.

Clones were read by immunoSEQ multiplex PCR, and TCRdb kept only the in-frame ones, dropping some. Among fewer than 110,000 clones, about 91% were seen once, and the ten largest hold 0.71%. The CDR3 is 15 amino acids. Trimming removed 4 bases at V and 3 bases at J, with 14 bases between. The germline gives CDR1 SGHKS, CDR2 YYEKEE (reference sequence). Concerning this clone: Its antigen remains unknown.

The source was unstimulated CD4+ T cells sorted from spleen or lymph node cells, collected before transplant. The origin of this receptor is a human donor who was the organ donor for an intestinal transplant. The chain uses TRBV5-5 and TRBJ1-5, with D unclear. The DNA for the CDR3 is TGTGCCAGCAGCCTGCTTTTGGCCGTCAATCAGCCCCAGCATTTT. This sequence encodes CASSLLLAVNQPQHF.